This T cell receptor beta chain originates from a study of T-cell memory formation after mild COVID-19. This clonotype was observed a few times. No antigen is known for it. TCR alpha and TCR beta cDNA libraries with sample barcodes and UMIs came from 5'RACE using constant-segment primers. Via MiXCR, TCRdb re-called the 5' RACE reads, giving one row per CDR3 protein. The data show 200,000 to 250,000 distinct CDR3 sequences, approximately 9% seen once. The CDR3 spans 14 residues. From germline, CDR1 is MNHEY and CDR2 SVGAGI. Trimming left V 1 base short and J 7 bases short, with 8 bases between. Study-wide results and limits: Among clones peaking at day 37 in the second wave, SARS-CoV-2 specificity remained unconfirmed. Mainly in CM and EM were contracting CD4+ clones; CD8+ were in EMRA. Certain responding clones were present in pre-infection memory, suggesting participation of cross-reactive memory.

The source material was PBMCs or a T cell subset sorted from them (not recorded which). V is TRBV6-5 and J is TRBJ1-6, with no clear D. The sequence came from a man between 18 and 35 years old who had mild COVID-19 (a few samples of this study predate the infection). Cell type and time point are not known. CDR3 amino acids: CASSYWAGNSPLHF. In DNA, the CDR3 is TGTGCCAGCAGTTACTGGGCTGGGAATTCACCCCTCCACTTT.